This T cell receptor beta chain was observed in a study of CD8+CD57+ T cells in acquired aplastic anemia (dated by TCRdb to the late 2010s). Study-level background: On average, sorted CD4+ and CD8+ cells yielded around 3.5 ug of extracted DNA, with a range of roughly 0.18 to 27.4 ug. CD8+CD57+ expansion was defined as frequency above the mean frequency observed in healthy subjects.

As regards this clonotype: What antigen it recognizes has not been identified. Base qualities are not provided; no much larger clone lies one nucleotide away.

V is pruned by 0 bases and J by 5 bases, leaving 9 bases of the junction without a gene match. Taken from cysteine to phenylalanine, the CDR3 has 16 residues. Only the CDR3 DNA stays, 48 bases, in frame from base 1. Taken from the germline V gene (reference sequence), the CDR1 and CDR2 loops are DFQATT and SNEGSKA. Expansion of CD8+CD57+ cells had been shown by flow cytometry in the patients chosen for sequencing. Every patient had a diagnosis of severe acquired aplastic anemia based on International Study of Aplastic Anemia and Agranulocytosis and Camitta criteria. Patients had received no therapy at the time of blood sampling. In the study, sorted CD4+ and CD8+ blood T cells from patients with severe aplastic anemia and from healthy subjects underwent deep sequencing of TCR repertoires. In the USA, patient enrollment took place under clinicaltrials.gov protocols 00001620, 01623167, 00001397, 00071045, 00081523 and 00961064. Ficoll-Paque density gradient centrifugation was used to isolate peripheral blood mononuclear cells. Before DNA extraction, CD4+ and CD8+ T cells were sorted with FACS or magnetic beads.

Results the study describes overall, beyond this receptor: Patients and healthy controls showed no significant difference in CD8+ Simpson's diversity (P=0.060). Roughly 30 CD8+ CDR3 sequences were shared between patients and controls but appeared highly expressed in patients and within their immunodominant clones.

TCR beta VDJ combination and CDR3 sequence profiling used genomic DNA as the template. An Illumina HiSeq 2000 was used for TCR repertoire sequencing. For the original study's pipeline: TRBV/TRBJ rearrangement plots, CDR3 size and DJ length profiles, and Simpson's diversity index were used to evaluate the repertoires. Whichever DNA sequence was most abundant in the deep sequencing data was defined as the immunodominant clone. CDR3 amino acid sequences were checked for sharing between subjects and were compared against published repertoires and the VDJdb database. TCRdb reanalyzed the raw reads on its own, using fastp at Q25 for trimming and MiXCR for clone calling, and kept in-frame beta chains. Every CDR3 protein is listed once, alongside the most common genes and DNA of its rows. The authors' filters were not applied to this entry. The sample data list fewer than 200,000 distinct CDR3 sequences, and roughly 48% of these were observed just once. The top ten clones comprise approximately 1% of the sample.

This sequence uses TRBV20-1 and TRBJ2-7; a stretch of 11 junction bases matches TRBD2. What was sequenced was sorted CD4+, CD8+, or CD8+CD57+ T cells (not recorded which) from PBMCs. The clonotype was recovered from a human donor with aplastic anemia. CDR3 protein: CSARDGASGGSNEQYF. The nucleotide sequence reads TGCAGTGCTAGAGATGGGGCTAGCGGGGGGTCCAACGAGCAGTACTTC.